These 31 T cell receptor beta chains were sequenced from one sample in a study of CD8+CD57+ T cells in acquired aplastic anemia. Genomic DNA was employed as the template in profiling TCR beta VDJ and CDR3. TCRdb re-called the reads through MiXCR, storing one row per CDR3 protein. The data contain about 180,000 distinct CDR3 sequences, roughly 60% of them singletons. Patients who underwent sequencing had shown CD8+CD57+ cell expansion by flow cytometry. Sequenced input: sorted CD4+, CD8+, or CD8+CD57+ T cells (not recorded which) from PBMCs. Every receptor here comes from a human donor with aplastic anemia.

A single count supports this clonotype. V usage is TRBV9 and J usage is TRBJ2-3; 14 bases line up with TRBD2. The ends lost 0 bases at V and 2 bases at J; junction bases unmatched: 5. CDR1 is SGDLS and CDR2 is YYNGEE in the germline V gene. There are 18 residues in the CDR3. Here the CDR3 reads CASSVVGTSGRSTDTQYF. The DNA for the CDR3 is TGTGCCAGCAGCGTAGTAGGGACTAGCGGGAGATCCACAGATACGCAGTATTTT.

The sample holds many counts of this clonotype. The chain carries TRBV7-9 and TRBJ2-5, with D possibly being TRBD1 or TRBD2 (5 bases each). The germline gives CDR1 SEHNR, CDR2 FQNEAQ (reference sequence). The CDR3 consists of 14 residues. V was trimmed by 5 bases and J by 2 bases, leaving 12 bases between them. Here the CDR3 DNA reads TGTGCCAGCAGCGAGGGGAAAAGGCAAGAGACCCAGTACTTC. Translation: CASSEGKRQETQYF. The entire variable domain, with the rest obtained from reference TRBV7-9 and TRBJ2-5, is as follows: DTGVSQNPRHKITKRGQNVTFRCDPISEHNRLYWYRQTLGQGPEFLTYFQNEAQLEKSRLLSDRFSAERPKGSFSTLEIQRTEQGDSAMYLCASSEGKRQETQYFGPGTRLLVL.

This clonotype was found a few times. The chain is built from TRBV2 and TRBJ1-2; 7 nucleotides line up with TRBD1. The CDR3 is 13 residues long. V shed 3 bases, J shed 6 bases, and the junction held 4 bases outside the gene matches. Germline CDR1 is SNHLY and CDR2 is FYNNEI. The CDR3: CASSDQGGNGYTF. CDR3 nucleotide sequence: TGTGCCAGCAGTGACCAGGGGGGGAATGGCTACACCTTC.

This chain links TRBV7-6 with TRBJ1-1, with D perhaps TRBD1 (5 bases). V dropped 2 bases and J dropped 1 base, with 8 bases sitting between them. The V gene's germline CDR1 is SGHVS and CDR2 FNYEAQ. CDR3 length: 14 amino acids. For the CDR3, the DNA is TGTGCCAGCAGCTTATCACAGGCGAACACTGAAGCTTTCTTT. Residues: CASSLSQANTEAFF.

Many counts were recorded for this clonotype. The chain carries TRBV10-3 and TRBJ2-3, with 10 bases identical to TRBD2. Germline CDR1 is ENHRY and CDR2 is SYGVKD. V shed 2 bases, J shed 4 bases, and the junction held 3 bases outside the gene matches. The CDR3 has 15 residues. The CDR3 bases are TGTGCCATCAGTGAGATCAGCGGGGGGGCAGATACGCAGTATTTT. Protein: CAISEISGGADTQYF.

This sequence joins TRBV7-3 and TRBJ2-2; D uncertain. The CDR3 covers 14 residues. Germline-derived CDR1 and CDR2 are SGHTA and FQGTGA. V gave up 6 bases and J gave up 5 bases, with 13 bases separating them. The chain's CDR3 is CASRLQSNTGELFF. CDR3 nucleotide sequence: TGTGCCAGCAGACTCCAGAGTAATACCGGGGAGCTGTTTTTT.

The gene calls are TRBV20-1 and TRBJ2-3; 10 nucleotides line up with TRBD2. The V segment lost 3 bases and the J segment 5 bases; nucleotides outside the gene matches: 2. The CDR3 has 13 residues. Germline-derived CDR1 and CDR2 are DFQATT and SNEGSKA (reference sequence). The CDR3, as DNA: TGCAGTGCTAGTGGACTAGCGGTAGATACGCAGTATTTT. Amino acids: CSASGLAVDTQYF.

This clonotype has ten or more counts. The chain combines TRBV7-9 with TRBJ2-7; D not resolved. The V and J ends lost 1 base and 5 bases respectively, with 6 bases between them. The CDR3 is 12 amino acids. The V gene's germline CDR1 is SEHNR and CDR2 FQNEAQ (reference sequence). CDR3 in amino acids: CASSLGQDEQYF. The CDR3 coding sequence is TGTGCCAGCAGCTTAGGGCAGGACGAGCAGTACTTC. Full variable domain (outside the CDR3, taken from reference TRBV7-9 and TRBJ2-7): DTGVSQNPRHKITKRGQNVTFRCDPISEHNRLYWYRQTLGQGPEFLTYFQNEAQLEKSRLLSDRFSAERPKGSFSTLEIQRTEQGDSAMYLCASSLGQDEQYFGPGTRLTVT.

This clonotype was recorded once. This rearrangement joins TRBV20-1 to TRBJ1-5, with 7 bases aligning to TRBD1. From germline, CDR1 is DFQATT and CDR2 SNEGSKA (reference sequence). Trimming cost V 6 bases and J 6 bases; bases outside gene matches: 14. CDR3 size: 15 residues. CDR3 in amino acids: CSALAGQGESQPQHF. The CDR3, as DNA: TGCAGTGCCCTGGCCGGGCAGGGGGAAAGTCAGCCCCAGCATTTT.

The V and J genes are TRBV6-6 and TRBJ1-1, with D possibly TRBD1 on 5 matching bases. CDR3 length: 11 residues. Germline-derived CDR1 and CDR2 are MNHNY and SVGAGI (reference sequence). The V end was cut by 4 bases, the J end by 11 bases, with 11 bases between. For the CDR3, the DNA is TGTGCCAGCAGTTCCCTGGGGCAGGCTTTCTTT. This codes for CASSSLGQAFF.

To note about this clonotype: One junction end does not reproduce the germline sequence, and a read error may be involved. The chain has TRBV7-9 and TRBJ2-1; 8 bases match TRBD1. Germline assignment: CDR1 SEHNR and CDR2 FQNEAQ (reference sequence). This CDR3 comprises 16 residues. The CDR3 DNA reads TGCGCCAGCAGCTTGTCTAGGGACAGGTACTACAATGAGCAGTTCTTC. The encoded protein is CASSLSRDRYYNEQFF.

Points on this clonotype: The germline gene is not matched at one end of the junction; a read error may be the cause. This chain uses TRBV7-9 with TRBJ1-1; D gene uncertain. The CDR3 spans 13 residues. Germline CDR1 reads SEHNR; CDR2 reads FQNEAQ (reference sequence). The CDR3 DNA reads TGCGCCAGCAGCCAAGAACCCTCTCATGAAGCTTTCTTT. It translates to CASSQEPSHEAFF.

This clonotype showed up just once. V is TRBV5-4 and J is TRBJ1-6; a possible D gene is TRBD1 (6 bases). The CDR3 loop spans 13 amino acids. Deletions cut 4 bases from V and 14 bases from J, with 16 bases between. Looked up from germline, CDR1 is SGHNT and CDR2 is YYREEE (reference sequence). The CDR3 sequence: CASSLSTGWALHF. CDR3 DNA: TGTGCCAGCAGCCTTTCGACAGGTTGGGCCCTCCACTTT.

This clonotype was seen just once. This rearrangement joins TRBV7-9 to TRBJ2-7, with no clear D. In germline, CDR1 is SEHNR, CDR2 FQNEAQ (reference sequence). The length of the CDR3 is 13 residues. Trimming took 2 bases from V and 3 from J, leaving 8 bases between them. The CDR3 DNA sequence: TGTGCCAGCAGCTTACCCAGTTACTACGAGCAGTACTTC. Residues: CASSLPSYYEQYF.

This clonotype was seen a handful of times. This sequence joins TRBV10-1 and TRBJ2-5; D call uncertain. V lost 2 bases, J lost 5 bases, and 15 bases lay in between. CDR1 is WNHNN and CDR2 is SYGVQD in the germline V gene (reference sequence). The CDR3 is 15 residues long. The CDR3 DNA reads TGCGCCAGCAGTGAGGGTGCCGCGCTGAGGGAGACCCAGTACTTC. This sequence encodes CASSEGAALRETQYF.

The CDR3 protein is CSASVVNTGELFF. As DNA, the CDR3 is TGCAGTGCTAGCGTCGTGAACACCGGGGAGCTGTTTTTT. This chain uses TRBV20-1 with TRBJ2-2; unclear D gene. CDR3 size: 13 residues. Trimming shortened V by 3 bases and J by 1 base, and 6 bases separated the two germline ends. Germline V lookup: CDR1 DFQATT, CDR2 SNEGSKA (reference sequence).

Comment on this clonotype: The germline gene is not matched at one end of the junction; a read error may be the cause. This rearrangement joins TRBV10-2 to TRBJ1-2; a weak D match, TRBD1 (5 bases). Germline V gene lookup returns CDR1 WSHSY and CDR2 SAAADI. The CDR3 runs to 15 residues. The CDR3 coding sequence is TGTGCCAGCAGACGACTTAGGGGTAGAGGGTATGGCTACACCTTC. Amino acid sequence: CASRRLRGRGYGYTF.

The rearrangement uses TRBV20-1 and TRBJ2-1; 14 bases align to TRBD2. With V trimmed by 5 bases and J by 13 bases, 10 bases remained unmatched. The V gene's germline CDR1 is DFQATT and CDR2 SNEGSKA (reference sequence). CDR3 length: 14 residues. CDR3 nucleotides: TGCAGTGCTGGATTAGGACTAGCGGGGGGCCACCAGTTCTTC. This codes for CSAGLGLAGGHQFF.

The chain links TRBV7-2 to TRBJ2-3, with D tentatively TRBD2 (6 bases). CDR3 length: 14 residues. V was cut by 3 bases and J by 2 bases, with 9 bases left in between. Germline V CDR1 and CDR2: SGHTA, FQGNSA. The CDR3: CASSFRRDTDTQYF. The CDR3 DNA is TGTGCCAGCAGCTTTCGGAGGGACACAGATACGCAGTATTTT.

The rearrangement joins TRBV5-6 to TRBJ2-3; D is possibly TRBD1 (7 bases). Germline V CDR1 and CDR2: SGHDT, YYEEEE. Trimming took 4 bases from V and 14 from J, leaving 20 bases between them. This CDR3 comprises 13 residues. The CDR3 reads CASSLGAGGFRYF. CDR3 coding DNA: TGTGCCAGCAGCCTCGGAGCAGGGGGGTTTCGGTATTTT. Combining the CDR3 with reference TRBV5-6 and TRBJ2-3 gives the whole variable domain DAGVTQSPTHLIKTRGQQVTLRCSPKSGHDTVSWYQQALGQGPQFIFQYYEEEERQRGNFPDRFSGHQFPNYSSELNVNALLLGDSALYLCASSLGAGGFRYFGPGTRLTVL.

This clonotype was picked up one time. The chain uses TRBV10-3 and TRBJ2-2, with D possibly matching TRBD1 (6 bases). CDR1 and CDR2 (germline): ENHRY, SYGVKD. V was shortened by 2 bases and J by 5 bases, with 12 bases between the two germline ends. This CDR3 comprises 15 residues. CDR3 DNA sequence: TGTGCCATCAGTGAGAGCAGGGGTGGTACCGGGGAGCTGTTTTTT. Protein product: CAISESRGGTGELFF.

CDR3 DNA sequence: TGCGCCAGCAGCCAAGATCAGGGAGGGACCCAGTACTTC. It encodes CASSQDQGGTQYF. The chain couples TRBV4-3 to TRBJ2-5, with D perhaps matching TRBD2 (6 bases). Trimming removed 0 bases at V and 7 bases at J, with 9 bases between. This CDR3 spans 13 amino acids. Germline V CDR1 and CDR2: LGHNA, YSLEER.

Notes on this clonotype: Possible read error: a much larger clone is one base away. The chain is built from TRBV19 and TRBJ2-3; 7 bases match TRBD2. V was clipped by 7 bases and J by 2 bases; unmatched bases: 6. The CDR3 is made up of 14 amino acids. Germline V gene data show CDR1 as LNHDA and CDR2 as SQIVND (reference sequence). DNA of the CDR3: TGTGCCAGTAAGCTTGCGGGGGACACAGATACGCAGTATTTT. Its protein is CASKLAGDTDTQYF.

This clonotype has ten or more counts. This chain connects TRBV10-3 to TRBJ2-7; D call uncertain. The ends were cut back, 2 bases at V and 7 bases at J, with 6 bases in the middle. The CDR3 contains 11 residues. Germline values: CDR1 ENHRY, CDR2 SYGVKD. CDR3 loop: CAISEAGEQYF. The CDR3 DNA reads TGTGCCATCAGTGAGGCCGGGGAGCAGTACTTC.

V is TRBV5-1 and J is TRBJ2-7; TRBD2 aligns across 12 bases. J was trimmed by 2 bases and V by 4 bases; bases with no gene match: 7. The CDR3 totals 16 residues. Germline CDR1 is SGHRS and CDR2 is YFSETQ. The CDR3 loop is CASSAAPSGRAYEQYF. In nucleotides, the CDR3 is TGCGCCAGCAGCGCGGCCCCTAGCGGGAGGGCCTACGAGCAGTACTTC.

This clonotype was observed a few times. The chain joins TRBV5-8 to TRBJ2-3; D ambiguous. The CDR3 is 15 residues long. V lost 0 bases to trimming and J lost 0 bases, with 8 bases between them. From germline, CDR1 is SGHTS and CDR2 YDEGEE. The CDR3 loop reads CASSLGLVSTDTQYF. DNA for the CDR3: TGTGCCAGCAGCTTGGGACTTGTTAGCACAGATACGCAGTATTTT.

There are many counts of this clonotype. The J gene is TRBJ2-7, the V gene TRBV29-1; 8 bases line up with TRBD2. The CDR3 is 13 amino acids. The germline CDR1 and CDR2 sequences are SQVTM and ANQGSEA. V was clipped by 3 bases and J by 3 bases; unmatched bases: 4. CDR3 region: CSVDGGAGYEQYF. The DNA for the CDR3 is TGCAGCGTTGACGGGGGGGCGGGCTACGAGCAGTACTTC.

This clonotype was seen at least ten times. The chain is built from TRBV4-1 and TRBJ1-1; the D is unclear. V was clipped by 5 bases and J by 5 bases, with 12 bases between them. Germline-derived CDR1 and CDR2 are MGHRA and YSYEKL. The CDR3 has 13 residues. The CDR3 loop is CASSIRTGTEAFF. The DNA of the CDR3 is TGCGCCAGCAGCATACGGACGGGGACTGAAGCTTTCTTT.

This clonotype was recorded at least ten times. The chain recombines TRBV5-1 with TRBJ1-1; D perhaps matches TRBD1 (6 bases). Germline V gene data show CDR1 as SGHRS and CDR2 as YFSETQ. V lost 3 bases to trimming and J lost 0 bases, with 12 bases between them. The CDR3 contains 15 residues. DNA for the CDR3: TGCGCCAGCAGCTCCGGGGGGGACATGAACACTGAAGCTTTCTTT. It encodes CASSSGGDMNTEAFF.

V usage is TRBV7-8 and J usage is TRBJ2-2; tentatively, D is TRBD2 (5 bases). This CDR3 spans 13 amino acids. Per germline, CDR1 SGHVS and CDR2 FQNEAQ. V shed 6 bases and J shed 5 bases, with 10 bases lying between them. The CDR3 DNA is TGTGCCAGCAGACCGAGGGTTACCGGGGAGCTGTTTTTT. The encoded protein is CASRPRVTGELFF.

The chain carries TRBV7-9 and TRBJ2-1; D possibly corresponds to TRBD1 (5 bases). CDR1 is SEHNR and CDR2 is FQNEAQ in the germline V gene (reference sequence). The CDR3 runs 16 residues. V dropped 7 bases and J dropped 6 bases, with 22 bases sitting between them. The CDR3 DNA reads as TGTGCCAGCACACGGTGGCATCAGGCAGGGCCCAATGAGCAGTTCTTC. This codes for CASTRWHQAGPNEQFF. Supplemented by reference TRBV7-9 and TRBJ2-1, the full variable domain reads DTGVSQNPRHKITKRGQNVTFRCDPISEHNRLYWYRQTLGQGPEFLTYFQNEAQLEKSRLLSDRFSAERPKGSFSTLEIQRTEQGDSAMYLCASTRWHQAGPNEQFFGPGTRLTVL.